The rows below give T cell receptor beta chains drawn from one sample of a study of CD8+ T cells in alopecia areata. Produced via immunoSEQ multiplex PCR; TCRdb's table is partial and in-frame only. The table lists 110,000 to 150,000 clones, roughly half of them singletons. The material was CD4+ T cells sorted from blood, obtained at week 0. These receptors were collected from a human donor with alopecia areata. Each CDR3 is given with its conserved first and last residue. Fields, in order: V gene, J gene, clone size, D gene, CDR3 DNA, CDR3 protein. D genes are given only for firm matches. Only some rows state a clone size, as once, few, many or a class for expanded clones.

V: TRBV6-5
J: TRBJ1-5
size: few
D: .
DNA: TGTGCCAGCAGCCTTCTCGGTCAGCCCCAGCATTTT
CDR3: CASSLLGQPQHF

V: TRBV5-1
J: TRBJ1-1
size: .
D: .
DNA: TGCGCCAGCAGCCCAGTTTGGGACACTGAAGCTTTCTTT
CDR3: CASSPVWDTEAFF

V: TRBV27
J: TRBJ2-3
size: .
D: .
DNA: TGTGCCAGCAGTTTCCCCTACTCGGATACGCAGTATTTT
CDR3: CASSFPYSDTQYF

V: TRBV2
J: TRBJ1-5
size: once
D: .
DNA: TGTGCCAGCAGCCTTTTATGGGGCCAGCCCCAGCATTTT
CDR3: CASSLLWGQPQHF

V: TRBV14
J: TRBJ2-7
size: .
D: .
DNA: TGTGCCAGCAGCTTCCGGGACTGGAACCATGAGCAGTACTTC
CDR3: CASSFRDWNHEQYF

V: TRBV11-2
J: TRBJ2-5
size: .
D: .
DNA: TGTGCCAGCAGCTTACAGAGCGGGCAAGAGACCCAGTACTTC
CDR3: CASSLQSGQETQYF

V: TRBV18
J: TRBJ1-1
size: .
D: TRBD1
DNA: TGTGCCAGCTCATCACAGGGGTACACTGAAGCTTTCTTT
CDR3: CASSSQGYTEAFF

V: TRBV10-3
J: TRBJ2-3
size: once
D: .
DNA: TGTGCCATCACCAACTCACAGGATACGCAGTATTTT
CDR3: CAITNSQDTQYF

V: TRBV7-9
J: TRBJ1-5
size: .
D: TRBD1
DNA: TGTGCCAGCAGCTCTGGACAGGGTGGAAGAGGCAATCAGCCCCAGCATTTT
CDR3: CASSSGQGGRGNQPQHF

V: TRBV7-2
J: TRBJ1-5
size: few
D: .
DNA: TGTGCCAGCAGCCTTACGAGGGTAGAGCCCCAGCATTTT
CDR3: CASSLTRVEPQHF

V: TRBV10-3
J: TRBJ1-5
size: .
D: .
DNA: TGTGCCATCTCGAGGACGGATCGCAATCAGCCCCAGCATTTT
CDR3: CAISRTDRNQPQHF

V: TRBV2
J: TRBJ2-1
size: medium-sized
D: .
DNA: TGTGCCAGCAGTTTTGCAGTGGGTGAGCAGTTCTTC
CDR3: CASSFAVGEQFF

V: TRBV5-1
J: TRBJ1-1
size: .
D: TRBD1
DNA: TGCGCCAGCAGCTTAAATCCGACAGGGGCGGACACTGAAGCTTTCTTT
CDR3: CASSLNPTGADTEAFF

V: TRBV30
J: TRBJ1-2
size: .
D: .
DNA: TGTGCCTGGAGCCCACCCGACCGACTTGGTAATGGCTACACCTTC
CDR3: CAWSPPDRLGNGYTF

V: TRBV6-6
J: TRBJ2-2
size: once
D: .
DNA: TGTGCCAGCAGTTACTCAAGGGATAACGGGGAGCTGTTTTTT
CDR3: CASSYSRDNGELFF

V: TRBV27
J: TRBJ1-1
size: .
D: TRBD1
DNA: TGTGCCAGCAGTCCCATGGACAGGGGGCGTGGGAACACTGAAGCTTTCTTT
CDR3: CASSPMDRGRGNTEAFF

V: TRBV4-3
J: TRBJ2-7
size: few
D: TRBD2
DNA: TGCGCCAGCAGCCAGGGAGGGGCGGCCTCCTACGAGCAGTACTTC
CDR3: CASSQGGAASYEQYF

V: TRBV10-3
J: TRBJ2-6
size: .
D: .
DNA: TGTGCCGCAACCCCCGGCTCGGCTTCTGGGGCCAACGTCCTGACTTTC
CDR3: CAATPGSASGANVLTF

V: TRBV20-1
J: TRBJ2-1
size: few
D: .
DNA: TGCAGTGCAAGACCCTACAATGAGCAGTTCTTC
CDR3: CSARPYNEQFF

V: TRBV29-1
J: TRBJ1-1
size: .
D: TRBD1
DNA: TGCAGCGTAGTACAGGGGGGGACTGAAGCTTTCTTT
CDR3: CSVVQGGTEAFF

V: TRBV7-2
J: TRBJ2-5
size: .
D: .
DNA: TGTGCCAGCAGCCCGGGAGTCGGGGAGACCCAGTACTTC
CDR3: CASSPGVGETQYF

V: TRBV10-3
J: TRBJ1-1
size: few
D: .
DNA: TGTGCCATCAGCTCGCCCAAAGAAGCTTTCTTT
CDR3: CAISSPKEAFF

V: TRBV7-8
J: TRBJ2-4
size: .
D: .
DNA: TGTGCCAGCAGCCGGGTGCAAAACATTCAGTACTTC
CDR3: CASSRVQNIQYF

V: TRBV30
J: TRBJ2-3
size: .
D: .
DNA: TGTGCCTGGAGTGCAATAGCGGATACGCAGTATTTT
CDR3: CAWSAIADTQYF

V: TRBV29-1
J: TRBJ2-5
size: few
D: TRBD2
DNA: TGCAGCGTGGGAGGACTAGCGGGAGTACAAGAGACCCAGTACTTC
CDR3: CSVGGLAGVQETQYF

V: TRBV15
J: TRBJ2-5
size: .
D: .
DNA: TGTGCCACCAGCAGAACAGGGTTGCAAGAGACCCAGTACTTC
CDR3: CATSRTGLQETQYF

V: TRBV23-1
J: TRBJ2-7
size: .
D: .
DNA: TGCGCCAGCAGAATTGGGTTCAAGGCGTGCGAGCAGTACTTC
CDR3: CASRIGFKACEQYF

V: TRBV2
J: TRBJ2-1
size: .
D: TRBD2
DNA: TGTGCCAGCAGCGCGCGAGCGGGAGGGCCGAATGAGCAGTTCTTC
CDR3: CASSARAGGPNEQFF

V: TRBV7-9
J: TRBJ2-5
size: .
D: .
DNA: TGTGCCAGCAGCTTAGCGCGGCCCCGTCAGGAGACCCAGTACTTC
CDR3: CASSLARPRQETQYF

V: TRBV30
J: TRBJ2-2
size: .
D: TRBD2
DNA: TGTGCCTGGAGTCTCGGTAGCGGGAGAAACACCGGGGAGCTGTTTTTT
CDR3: CAWSLGSGRNTGELFF

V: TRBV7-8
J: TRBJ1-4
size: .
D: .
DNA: TGTGCCAGCAGCCCGAGGCAACTGTTTTTT
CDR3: CASSPRQLFF

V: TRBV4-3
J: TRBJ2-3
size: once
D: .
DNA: TGCGCCAGCAGCCAGAGGAGGGGGCCAAATACGCAGTATTTT
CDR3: CASSQRRGPNTQYF

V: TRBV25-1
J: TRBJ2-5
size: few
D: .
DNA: TGTGCCAGCAGTGAGGGGGGGCTGGAGACCCAGTACTTC
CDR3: CASSEGGLETQYF

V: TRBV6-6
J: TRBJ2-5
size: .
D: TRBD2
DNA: TGTGCCAGCAGCCAGCGGGAGGGCCGGGAGACCCAGTACTTC
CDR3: CASSQREGRETQYF

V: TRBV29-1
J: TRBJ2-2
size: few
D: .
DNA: TGCAGCGTCACCGACGGGCAGGTATCGAACACCGGGGAGCTGTTTTTT
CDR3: CSVTDGQVSNTGELFF

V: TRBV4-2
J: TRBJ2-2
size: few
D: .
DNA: TGTGCCAGCAGCCAAGGGGGGACCCCTGCCGGCACCGGGGAGCTGTTTTTT
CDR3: CASSQGGTPAGTGELFF

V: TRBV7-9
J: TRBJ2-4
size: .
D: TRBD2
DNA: TGTGCCAGCAGCTCCCCCGGGGGAGGGGACATTCAGTACTTC
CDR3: CASSSPGGGDIQYF

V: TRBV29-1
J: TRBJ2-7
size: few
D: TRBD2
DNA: TGCAGCGTTGGACGGGGGGGGCTGTCCTACGAGCAGTACTTC
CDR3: CSVGRGGLSYEQYF

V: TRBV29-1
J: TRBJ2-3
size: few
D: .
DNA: TGCAGCGTTGACGGGCTGTCCGATACGCAGTATTTT
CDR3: CSVDGLSDTQYF

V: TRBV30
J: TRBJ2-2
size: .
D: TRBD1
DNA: TGTGCCTGGATTCCGGGACAGGGGGCGGTCACCGGGGAGCTGTTTTTT
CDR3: CAWIPGQGAVTGELFF

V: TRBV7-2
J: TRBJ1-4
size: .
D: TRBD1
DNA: TGTGCCAGCAGCTTAATAATACAGGGGGAAAAACTGTTTTTT
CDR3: CASSLIIQGEKLFF